The source of this T cell receptor beta chain is a study of identical twins. Among all donors, each was a healthy Caucasian. Germline V CDR1 and CDR2: MDHEN, SYDVKM. After removal of 1 base from V and 7 bases from J, the junction contained 12 bases not matched to a gene. This CDR3 region has 18 residues. A remark on this clonotype: Its antigen is undetermined.

Study findings and constraints: In monozygotic twins, models underestimated the sharing of out-of-frame TCR alpha.

Template switching created a universal primer site, and the cDNA included unique molecular identifiers. TCRdb re-called the 5' RACE reads with MiXCR, one entry per CDR3 protein. The sample records 1,800,000 or so distinct CDR3 sequences, about 32% being singletons. Sequencing used cord blood. The chain uses TRBV28 and TRBJ2-1; 11 bases are a match to TRBD2. This TCR derives from a newborn girl in good health. The CDR3 coding sequence is TGTGCCAGCAGTTTATTGTTGGGTACTAGCGGGAGTCGAAATGAGCAGTTCTTC. Amino acid sequence: CASSLLLGTSGSRNEQFF.